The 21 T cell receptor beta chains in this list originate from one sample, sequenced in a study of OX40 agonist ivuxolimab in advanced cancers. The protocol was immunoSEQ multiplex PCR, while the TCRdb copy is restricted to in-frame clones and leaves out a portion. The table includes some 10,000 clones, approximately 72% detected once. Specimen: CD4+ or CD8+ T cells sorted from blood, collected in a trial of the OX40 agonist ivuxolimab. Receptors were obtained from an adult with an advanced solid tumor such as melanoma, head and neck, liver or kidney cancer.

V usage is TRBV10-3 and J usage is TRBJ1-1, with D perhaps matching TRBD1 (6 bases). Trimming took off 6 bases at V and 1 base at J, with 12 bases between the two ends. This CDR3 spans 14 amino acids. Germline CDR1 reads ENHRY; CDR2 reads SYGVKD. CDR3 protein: CAISGGRGNTEAFF. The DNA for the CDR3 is TGTGCCATCAGCGGGGGCCGGGGGAACACTGAAGCTTTCTTT.

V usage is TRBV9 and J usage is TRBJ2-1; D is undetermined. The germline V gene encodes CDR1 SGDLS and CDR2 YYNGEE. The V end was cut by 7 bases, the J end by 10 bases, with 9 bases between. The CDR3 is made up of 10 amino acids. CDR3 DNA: TGTGCCAGCGTACTACTCGAGCAGTTCTTC. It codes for CASVLLEQFF.

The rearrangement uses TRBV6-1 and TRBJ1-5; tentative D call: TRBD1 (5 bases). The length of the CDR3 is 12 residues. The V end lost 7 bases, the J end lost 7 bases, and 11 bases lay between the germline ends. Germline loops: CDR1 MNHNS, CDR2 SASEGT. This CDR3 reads CASTQGYQPQHF. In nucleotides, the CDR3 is TGTGCCAGCACTCAGGGTTACCAGCCCCAGCATTTT.

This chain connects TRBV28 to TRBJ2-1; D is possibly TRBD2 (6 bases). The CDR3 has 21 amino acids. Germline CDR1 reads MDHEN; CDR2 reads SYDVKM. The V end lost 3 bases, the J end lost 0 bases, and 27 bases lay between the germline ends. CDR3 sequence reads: CASSFPPGTRTTLSSYNEQFF. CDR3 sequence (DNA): TGTGCCAGCAGTTTCCCCCCCGGGACTCGCACAACCCTGAGCTCCTACAATGAGCAGTTCTTC.

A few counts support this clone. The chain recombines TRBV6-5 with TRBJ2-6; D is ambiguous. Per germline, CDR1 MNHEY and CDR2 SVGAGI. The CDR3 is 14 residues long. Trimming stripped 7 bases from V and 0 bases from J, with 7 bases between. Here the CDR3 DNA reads TGTGCCAGCACTAGGGACTCTGGGGCCAACGTCCTGACTTTC. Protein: CASTRDSGANVLTF.

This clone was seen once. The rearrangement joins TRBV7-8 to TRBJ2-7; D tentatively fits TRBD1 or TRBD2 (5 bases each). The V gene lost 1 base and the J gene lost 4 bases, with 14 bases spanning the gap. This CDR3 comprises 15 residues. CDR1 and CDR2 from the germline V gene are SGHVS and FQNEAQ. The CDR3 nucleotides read TGTGCCAGCAGCTTAGATCCAGGGACGTTTTACGAGCAGTACTTC. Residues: CASSLDPGTFYEQYF.

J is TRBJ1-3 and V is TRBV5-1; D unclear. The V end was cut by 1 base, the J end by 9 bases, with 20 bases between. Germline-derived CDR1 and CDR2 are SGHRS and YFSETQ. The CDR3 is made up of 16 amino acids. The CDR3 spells CASSLNPTRQWATIYF. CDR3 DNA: TGCGCCAGCAGCTTGAATCCCACCCGTCAATGGGCCACCATATATTTT.

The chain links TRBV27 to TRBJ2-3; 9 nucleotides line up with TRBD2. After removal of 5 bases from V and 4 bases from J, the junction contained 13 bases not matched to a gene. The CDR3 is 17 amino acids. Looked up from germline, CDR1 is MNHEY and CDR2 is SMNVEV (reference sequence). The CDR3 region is CASSPPPGLAGADTQYF. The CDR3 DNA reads TGTGCCAGCAGTCCCCCCCCGGGACTAGCTGGTGCAGATACGCAGTATTTT.

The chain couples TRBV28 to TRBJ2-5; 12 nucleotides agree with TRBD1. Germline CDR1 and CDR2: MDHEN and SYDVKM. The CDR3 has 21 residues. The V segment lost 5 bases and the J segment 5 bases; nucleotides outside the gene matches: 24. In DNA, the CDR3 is TGTGCCAGCAGTAAAACCCTCCTTTATTGGGACAGGGGGCCCCCATGGGAGACCCAGTACTTC. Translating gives CASSKTLLYWDRGPPWETQYF.

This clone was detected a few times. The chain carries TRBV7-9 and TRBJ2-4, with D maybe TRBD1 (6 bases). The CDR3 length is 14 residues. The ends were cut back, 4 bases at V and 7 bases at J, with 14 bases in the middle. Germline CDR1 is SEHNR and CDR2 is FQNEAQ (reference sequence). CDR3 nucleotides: TGTGCCAGCAGCTCTGGGATAAGGGGGAACATTCAGTACTTC. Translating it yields CASSSGIRGNIQYF.

The CDR3 reads CASSEGDSYNEQFF. The CDR3 DNA reads TGTGCCAGCAGTGAAGGGGACAGTTACAATGAGCAGTTCTTC. The V and J genes are TRBV6-1 and TRBJ2-1; 7 bases agree with TRBD1. Trimming cost V 1 base and J 4 bases; bases outside gene matches: 1. Germline loops: CDR1 MNHNS, CDR2 SASEGT. The CDR3 contains 14 residues.

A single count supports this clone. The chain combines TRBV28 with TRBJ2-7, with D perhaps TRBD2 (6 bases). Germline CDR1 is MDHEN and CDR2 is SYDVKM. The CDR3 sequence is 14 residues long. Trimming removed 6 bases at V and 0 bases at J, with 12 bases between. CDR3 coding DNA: TGTGCCAGCAGCCCGCGGGGCGGCTCCTACGAGCAGTACTTC. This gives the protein CASSPRGGSYEQYF.

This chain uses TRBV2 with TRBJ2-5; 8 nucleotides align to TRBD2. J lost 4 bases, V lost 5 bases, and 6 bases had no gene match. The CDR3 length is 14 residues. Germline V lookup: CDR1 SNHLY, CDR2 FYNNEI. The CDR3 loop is CASSPLGLVETQYF. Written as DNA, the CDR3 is TGTGCCAGCAGTCCCCTGGGACTAGTAGAGACCCAGTACTTC.

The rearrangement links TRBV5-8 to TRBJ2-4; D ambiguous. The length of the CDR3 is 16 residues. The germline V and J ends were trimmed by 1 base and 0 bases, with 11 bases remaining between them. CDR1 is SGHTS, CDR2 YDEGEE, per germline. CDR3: CASSLRLSIAKNIQYF. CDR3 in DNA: TGTGCCAGCAGCTTGAGACTGTCGATAGCCAAAAACATTCAGTACTTC.

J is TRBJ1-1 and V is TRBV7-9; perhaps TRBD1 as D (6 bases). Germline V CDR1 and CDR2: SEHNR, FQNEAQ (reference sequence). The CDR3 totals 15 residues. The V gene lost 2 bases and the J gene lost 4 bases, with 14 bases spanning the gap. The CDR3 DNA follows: TGTGCCAGCAGCTTATCCCCAGGGGTGGGCACTGAAGCTTTCTTT. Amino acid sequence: CASSLSPGVGTEAFF.

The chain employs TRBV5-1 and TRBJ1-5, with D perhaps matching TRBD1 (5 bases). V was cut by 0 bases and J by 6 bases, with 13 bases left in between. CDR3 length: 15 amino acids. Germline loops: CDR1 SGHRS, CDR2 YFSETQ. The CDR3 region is CASSLEGLGTQPQHF. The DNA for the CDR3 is TGCGCCAGCAGCTTGGAGGGGCTTGGGACTCAGCCCCAGCATTTT.

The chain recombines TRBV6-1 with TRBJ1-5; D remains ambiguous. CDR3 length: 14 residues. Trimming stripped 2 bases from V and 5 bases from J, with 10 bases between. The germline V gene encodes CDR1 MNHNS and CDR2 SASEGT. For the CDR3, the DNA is TGTGCCAGCAGTGAAAACAGCCCGCATCAGCCCCAGCATTTT. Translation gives CASSENSPHQPQHF.

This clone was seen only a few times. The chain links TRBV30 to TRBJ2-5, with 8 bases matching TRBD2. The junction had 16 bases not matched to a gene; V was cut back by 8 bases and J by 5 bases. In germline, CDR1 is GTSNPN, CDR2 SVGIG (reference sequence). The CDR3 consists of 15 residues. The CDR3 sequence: CASAEGGRTRETQYF. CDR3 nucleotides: TGTGCCAGTGCTGAGGGCGGGAGGACACGGGAGACCCAGTACTTC.

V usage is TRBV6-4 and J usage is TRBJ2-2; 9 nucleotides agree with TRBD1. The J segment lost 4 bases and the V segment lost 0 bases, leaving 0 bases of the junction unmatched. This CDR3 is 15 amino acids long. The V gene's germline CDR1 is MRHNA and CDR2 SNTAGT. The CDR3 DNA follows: TGTGCCAGCAGTGACTCGACAGGGGGCACCGGGGAGCTGTTTTTT. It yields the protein CASSDSTGGTGELFF.

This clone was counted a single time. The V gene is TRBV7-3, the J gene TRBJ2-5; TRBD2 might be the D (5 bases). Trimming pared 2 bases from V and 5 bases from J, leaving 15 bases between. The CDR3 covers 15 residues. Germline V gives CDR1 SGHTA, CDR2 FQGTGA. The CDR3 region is CASSLGFGGPETQYF. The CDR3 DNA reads TGTGCCAGCAGCTTAGGGTTCGGAGGACCTGAGACCCAGTACTTC.

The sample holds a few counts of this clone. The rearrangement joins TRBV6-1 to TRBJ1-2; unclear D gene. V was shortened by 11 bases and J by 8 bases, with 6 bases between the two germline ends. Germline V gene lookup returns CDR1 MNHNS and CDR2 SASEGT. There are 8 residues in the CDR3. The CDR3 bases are TGTGCCCGGTCGGGCTACACCTTC. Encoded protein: CARSGYTF.